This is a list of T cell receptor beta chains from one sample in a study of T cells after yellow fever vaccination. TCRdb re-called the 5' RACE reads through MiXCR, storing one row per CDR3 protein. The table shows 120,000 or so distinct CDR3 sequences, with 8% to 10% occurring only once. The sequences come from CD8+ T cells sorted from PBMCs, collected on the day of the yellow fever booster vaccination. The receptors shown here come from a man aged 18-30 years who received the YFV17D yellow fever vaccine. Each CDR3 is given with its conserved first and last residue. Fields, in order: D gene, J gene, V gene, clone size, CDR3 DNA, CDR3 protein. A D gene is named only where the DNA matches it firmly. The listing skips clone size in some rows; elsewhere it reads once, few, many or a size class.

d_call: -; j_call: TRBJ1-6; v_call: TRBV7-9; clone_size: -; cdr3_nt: TGTGCCAGCAGCTCAAATCTTGGTTCACCCCTCCACTTT; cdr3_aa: CASSSNLGSPLHF
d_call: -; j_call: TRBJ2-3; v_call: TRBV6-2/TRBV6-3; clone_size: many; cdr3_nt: TGTGCCAGCAGCTACGCAGCATGGGATACGCAGTATTTT; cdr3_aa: CASSYAAWDTQYF
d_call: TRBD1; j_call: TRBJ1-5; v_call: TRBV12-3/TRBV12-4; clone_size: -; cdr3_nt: TGTGCCAGCAGTTTCATGGACAGGGAGAATCAGCCCCAGCATTTT; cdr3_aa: CASSFMDRENQPQHF
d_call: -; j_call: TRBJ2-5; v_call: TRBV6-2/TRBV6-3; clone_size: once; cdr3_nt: TGTGCCAGCAGCGACCCCCGGGGGCAAGAGACCCAGTACTTC; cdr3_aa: CASSDPRGQETQYF
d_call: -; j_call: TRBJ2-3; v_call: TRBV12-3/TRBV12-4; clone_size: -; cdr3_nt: TGTGCCAGCAGTTCGGAAGCGGCTGAGGTTACGCAGTATTTT; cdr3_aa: CASSSEAAEVTQYF
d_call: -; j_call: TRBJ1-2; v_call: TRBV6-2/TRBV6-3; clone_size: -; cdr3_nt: TGTGCCAGCAGTTCGACAGGCGGCGGTGGCTACACCTTC; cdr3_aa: CASSSTGGGGYTF
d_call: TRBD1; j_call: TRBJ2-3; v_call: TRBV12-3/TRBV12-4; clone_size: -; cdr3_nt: TGTGCCAGCAGTGAGGGGACAGGGGCCGGGGATACGCAGTATTTT; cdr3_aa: CASSEGTGAGDTQYF
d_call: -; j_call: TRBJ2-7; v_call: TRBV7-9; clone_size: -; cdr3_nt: TGTGCCAGCAGCGCAGTTGGCTACGAGCAGTACTTC; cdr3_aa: CASSAVGYEQYF
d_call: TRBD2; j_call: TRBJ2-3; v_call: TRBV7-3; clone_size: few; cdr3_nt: TGTGCCAGCAGCTTAAGGTCCCCAGGGCTAGCGGGGGGCTGGGATACGCAGTATTTT; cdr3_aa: CASSLRSPGLAGGWDTQYF
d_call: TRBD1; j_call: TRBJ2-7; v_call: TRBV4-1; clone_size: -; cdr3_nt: TGCGCCAGCAGCCACCCCTGGGAGGACAGGGGAACCTACGAGCAGTACTTC; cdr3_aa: CASSHPWEDRGTYEQYF
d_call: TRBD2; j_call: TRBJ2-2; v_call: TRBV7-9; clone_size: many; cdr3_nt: TGTGCCAGCAGCCGCGGACTAGCGGGGGGCTACACCGGGGAGCTGTTTTTT; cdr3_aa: CASSRGLAGGYTGELFF
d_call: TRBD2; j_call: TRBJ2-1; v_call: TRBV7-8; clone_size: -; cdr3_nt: TGTGCCAGCAGCTTAGCGGGACTAGCCGGTAATGAGCAGTTCTTC; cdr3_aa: CASSLAGLAGNEQFF
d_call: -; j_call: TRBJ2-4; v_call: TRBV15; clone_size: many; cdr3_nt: TGTGCCACCAGCGCACCCGGAGGGGGCCTGGCCAAAAACATTCAGTACTTC; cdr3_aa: CATSAPGGGLAKNIQYF
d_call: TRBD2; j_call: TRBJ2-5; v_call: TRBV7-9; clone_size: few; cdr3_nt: TGTGCCAGCAGCTTAGCGGAGGGGACTAGCCAAGAGACCCAGTACTTC; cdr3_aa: CASSLAEGTSQETQYF
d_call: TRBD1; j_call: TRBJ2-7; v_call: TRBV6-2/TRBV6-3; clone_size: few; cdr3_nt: TGTGCCAGCAGTTTGACAGGGGGCCTCTACGAGCAGTACTTC; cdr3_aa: CASSLTGGLYEQYF
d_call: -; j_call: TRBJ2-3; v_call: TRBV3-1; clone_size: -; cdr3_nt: TGTGCCAGCAGCCAAGATCCTGGCGGGACTAGCACAGATACGCAGTATTTT; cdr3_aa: CASSQDPGGTSTDTQYF
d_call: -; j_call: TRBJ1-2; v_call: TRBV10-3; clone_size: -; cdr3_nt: TGTGCCATCAGTCTTCCAGGCGATCCCTATGGCTACACCTTC; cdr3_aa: CAISLPGDPYGYTF
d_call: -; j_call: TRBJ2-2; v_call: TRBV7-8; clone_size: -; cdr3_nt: TGTGCCAGCAACCACAGGGGACTCCCGGCCGGGGAGCTGTTTTTT; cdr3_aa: CASNHRGLPAGELFF
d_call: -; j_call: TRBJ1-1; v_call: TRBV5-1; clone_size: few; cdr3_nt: TGCGCCAGCAGCTTTAACCTGAACACTGAAGCTTTCTTT; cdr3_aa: CASSFNLNTEAFF
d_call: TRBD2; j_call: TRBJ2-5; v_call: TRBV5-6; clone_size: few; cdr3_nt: TGTGCCAGCAGCTTGAGCGGGCTAGCGGGGGCCTCACAAGAGACCCAGTACTTC; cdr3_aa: CASSLSGLAGASQETQYF
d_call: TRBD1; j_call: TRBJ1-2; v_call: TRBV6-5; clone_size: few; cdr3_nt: TGTGCCAGCAGTTGGGGGACAGGGAACTATGGCTACACCTTC; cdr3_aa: CASSWGTGNYGYTF
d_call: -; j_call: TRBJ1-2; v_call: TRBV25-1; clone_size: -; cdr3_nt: TGTGCCAGCAGCGGGGATGGCTACACCTTC; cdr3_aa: CASSGDGYTF
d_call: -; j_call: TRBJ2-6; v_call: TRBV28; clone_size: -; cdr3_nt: TGTGCCAGCAGTGTCCCCCGGGACCCTCCTAACTCTGGGGCCAACGTCCTGACTTTC; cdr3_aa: CASSVPRDPPNSGANVLTF
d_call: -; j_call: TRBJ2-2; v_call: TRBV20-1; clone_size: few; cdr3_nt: TGCAGTGCCTACGAGCCGAACACCGGGGAGCTGTTTTTT; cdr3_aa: CSAYEPNTGELFF
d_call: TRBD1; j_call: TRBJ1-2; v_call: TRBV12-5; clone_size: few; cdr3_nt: TGTGCTAGTGGTTTGGTTCTACAGGGGAGGGGTGGCTACACCTTC; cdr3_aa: CASGLVLQGRGGYTF
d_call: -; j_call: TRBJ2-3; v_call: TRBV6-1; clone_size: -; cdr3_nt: TGTGCCAGCAGTGAATCCCATGGTAGACCTAGCACAGATACGCAGTATTTT; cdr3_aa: CASSESHGRPSTDTQYF
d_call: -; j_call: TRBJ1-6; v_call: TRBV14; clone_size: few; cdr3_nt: TGTGCCAGCAGCCAATCGATGACATCACCCCTCCACTTT; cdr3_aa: CASSQSMTSPLHF
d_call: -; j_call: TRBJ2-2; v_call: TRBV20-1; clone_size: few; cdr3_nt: TGCAGTGCTTTCTTGGGGGTGGGCACCGGGGAGCTGTTTTTT; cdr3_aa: CSAFLGVGTGELFF
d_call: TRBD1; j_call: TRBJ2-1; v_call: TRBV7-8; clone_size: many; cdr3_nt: TGTGCCAGCAGCTTGGAAAGGACAGGTTACAATGAGCAGTTCTTC; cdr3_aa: CASSLERTGYNEQFF
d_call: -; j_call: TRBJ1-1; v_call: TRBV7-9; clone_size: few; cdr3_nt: TGTGCCAGCAGCTTAGTGGTTGGGGGGCTGGGCACTGAAGCTTTCTTT; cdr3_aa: CASSLVVGGLGTEAFF
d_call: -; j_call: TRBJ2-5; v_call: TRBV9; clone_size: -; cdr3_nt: TGTGCCAGCAGCAGACCACTGGGGCCAGCGGGAGAGACCCAGTACTTC; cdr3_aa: CASSRPLGPAGETQYF
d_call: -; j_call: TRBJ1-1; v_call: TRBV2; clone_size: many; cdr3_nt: TGTGCCAGCAGTGAAAGGGGGGGGGAAAAGAACACTGAAGCTTTCTTT; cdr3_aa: CASSERGGEKNTEAFF
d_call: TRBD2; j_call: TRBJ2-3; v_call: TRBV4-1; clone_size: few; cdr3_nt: TGCGCCAGCAGCCAACTCTCTAGCGGGGGCCACTATTCCAGCACAGATACGCAGTATTTT; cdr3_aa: CASSQLSSGGHYSSTDTQYF
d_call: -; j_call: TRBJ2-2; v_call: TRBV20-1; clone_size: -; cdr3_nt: TGCAGTGCGCACGGACTCACCGGGGAGCTGTTTTTT; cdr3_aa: CSAHGLTGELFF
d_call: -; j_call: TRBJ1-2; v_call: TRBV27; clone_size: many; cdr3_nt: TGTGCCAGCAGTTTACGGACGAGTAACTATGGCTACACCTTC; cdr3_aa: CASSLRTSNYGYTF
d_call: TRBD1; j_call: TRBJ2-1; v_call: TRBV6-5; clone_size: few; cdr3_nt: TGTGCCAGCAGCACGGGACAGGGGGCCTACAATGAGCAGTTCTTC; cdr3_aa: CASSTGQGAYNEQFF
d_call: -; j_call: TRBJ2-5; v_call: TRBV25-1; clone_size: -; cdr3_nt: TGTGCCAGCAGTGAATTCAAGAATGGGCCCCAGTACTTC; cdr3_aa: CASSEFKNGPQYF
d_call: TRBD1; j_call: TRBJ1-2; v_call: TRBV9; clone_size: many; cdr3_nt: TGTGCCAGCAGCTCCCCCAAGGACAGGGGATACTATGGCTACACCTTC; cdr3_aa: CASSSPKDRGYYGYTF
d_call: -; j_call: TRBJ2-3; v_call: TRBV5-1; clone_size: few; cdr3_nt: TGCGCCAGCCGCTTGGGCAACAGGGAAGAAACAGATACGCAGTATTTT; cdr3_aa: CASRLGNREETDTQYF
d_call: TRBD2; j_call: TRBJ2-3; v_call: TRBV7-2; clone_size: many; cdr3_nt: TGTGCCAGCAGCTTAGGGGCTAGCGGTGTCACAGATACGCAGTATTTT; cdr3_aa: CASSLGASGVTDTQYF
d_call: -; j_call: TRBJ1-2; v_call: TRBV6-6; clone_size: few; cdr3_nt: TGTGCCAGCAACCTCCCCCATAGTCAGTACTATGGCTACACCTTC; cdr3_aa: CASNLPHSQYYGYTF
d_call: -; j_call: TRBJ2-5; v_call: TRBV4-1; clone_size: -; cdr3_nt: TGCGCCAGCAGCCAAAGGGACGTAGCGCCTCGAGGCTACCAAGAGACCCAGTACTTC; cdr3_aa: CASSQRDVAPRGYQETQYF
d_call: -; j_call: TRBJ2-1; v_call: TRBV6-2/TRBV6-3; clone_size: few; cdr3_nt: TGTGCCAGCAGAAAGGACGGTCCGTACAATGAGCAGTTCTTC; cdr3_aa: CASRKDGPYNEQFF
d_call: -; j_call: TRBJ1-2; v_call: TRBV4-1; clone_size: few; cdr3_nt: TGCGCCAGCAGCCAAAGCGGCGGGGGGCTCGGTGGCTACACCTTC; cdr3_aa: CASSQSGGGLGGYTF
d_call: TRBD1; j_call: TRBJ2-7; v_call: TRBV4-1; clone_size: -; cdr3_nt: TGCGCCAGCAGCCAAGATATCAGGACAGGGTACGAGCAGTACTTC; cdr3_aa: CASSQDIRTGYEQYF
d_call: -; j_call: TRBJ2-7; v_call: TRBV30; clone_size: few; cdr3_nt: TGTGCCTGGAGTGTTCGGGGTCCTTTCTACGAGCAGTACTTC; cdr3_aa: CAWSVRGPFYEQYF